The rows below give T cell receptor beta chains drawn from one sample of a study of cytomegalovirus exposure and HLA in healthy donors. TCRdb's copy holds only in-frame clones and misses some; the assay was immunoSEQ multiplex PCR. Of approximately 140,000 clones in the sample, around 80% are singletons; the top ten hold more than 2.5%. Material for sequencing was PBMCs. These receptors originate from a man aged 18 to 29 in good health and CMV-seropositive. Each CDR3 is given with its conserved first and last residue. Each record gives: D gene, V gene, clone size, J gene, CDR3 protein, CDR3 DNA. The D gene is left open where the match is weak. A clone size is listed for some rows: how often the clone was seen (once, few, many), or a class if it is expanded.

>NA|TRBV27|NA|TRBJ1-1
CASSLRAAYREAFF
TGTGCCAGCAGTTTAAGGGCAGCTTACAGGGAAGCTTTCTTT
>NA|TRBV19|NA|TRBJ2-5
CASSIGILVQETQYF
TGTGCCAGTAGTATAGGGATACTAGTGCAAGAGACCCAGTACTTC
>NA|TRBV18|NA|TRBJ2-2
CASSDEQGINTGELFF
TGTGCCAGCTCAGATGAACAGGGAATTAACACCGGGGAGCTGTTTTTT
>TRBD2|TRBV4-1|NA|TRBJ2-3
CASSQRLAGVGDTQYF
TGCGCCAGCAGCCAAAGGTTAGCGGGAGTGGGGGATACGCAGTATTTT
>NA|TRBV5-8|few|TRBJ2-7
CASSLQQVLYEQYF
TGTGCCAGCAGCTTACAACAAGTCCTCTACGAGCAGTACTTC
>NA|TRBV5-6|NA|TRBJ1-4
CASSLRAGRATNEKLFF
TGTGCCAGCAGCTTGCGTGCAGGGAGGGCAACTAATGAAAAACTGTTTTTT
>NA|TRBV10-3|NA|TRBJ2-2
CAISENRDTGELFF
TGTGCCATCAGCGAGAACAGGGACACCGGGGAGCTGTTTTTT
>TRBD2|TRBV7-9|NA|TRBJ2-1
CASSSTSGRGNSYNEQFF
TGTGCCAGCAGCTCGACTAGCGGGAGGGGTAACTCCTACAATGAGCAGTTCTTC
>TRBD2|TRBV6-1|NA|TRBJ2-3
CASSAGTSGTDTQYF
TGTGCCAGCAGTGCCGGGACTAGCGGCACAGATACGCAGTATTTT
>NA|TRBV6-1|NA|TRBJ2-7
CASSPLVSEYEQYF
TGTGCCAGCAGTCCCCTAGTGTCGGAGTACGAGCAGTACTTC
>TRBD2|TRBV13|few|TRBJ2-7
CASSFRTSGRETYEQYF
TGTGCCAGCAGCTTTCGGACTAGCGGGAGAGAAACATACGAGCAGTACTTC
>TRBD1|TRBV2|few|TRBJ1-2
CASSQGDSYSEGYTF
TGTGCCAGCAGCCAAGGGGACAGCTATTCGGAAGGCTACACCTTC
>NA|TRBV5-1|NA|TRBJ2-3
CASSLVVLTDTQYF
TGCGCCAGCAGCTTGGTAGTGCTCACAGATACGCAGTATTTT
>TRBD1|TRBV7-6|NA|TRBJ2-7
CASSPTGGSYEQYF
TGTGCCAGCAGCCCAACAGGGGGCTCCTACGAGCAGTACTTC
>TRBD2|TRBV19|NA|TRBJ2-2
CASSPTGPRLAGVGHGELFF
TGTGCCAGTAGTCCGACAGGGCCGCGACTAGCGGGAGTAGGCCACGGGGAGCTGTTTTTT
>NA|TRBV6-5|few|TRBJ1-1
CASSPPQGSAEAFF
TGTGCCAGCAGCCCTCCACAGGGTTCTGCTGAAGCTTTCTTT
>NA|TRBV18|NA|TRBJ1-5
CASSPSQDSNQPQHF
TGTGCCAGCTCACCATCACAGGATAGCAATCAGCCCCAGCATTTT
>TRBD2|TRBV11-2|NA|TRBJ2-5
CASSLDWERERTQETQYF
TGTGCCAGCAGCTTAGATTGGGAGCGGGAGAGGACCCAAGAGACCCAGTACTTC
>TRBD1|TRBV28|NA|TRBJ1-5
CASSPGTANQPQHF
TGTGCCAGCAGTCCCGGGACAGCTAATCAGCCCCAGCATTTT
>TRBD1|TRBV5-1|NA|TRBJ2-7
CASSVGTGGLEQYF
TGCGCCAGCAGCGTCGGGACAGGGGGTTTGGAGCAGTACTTC
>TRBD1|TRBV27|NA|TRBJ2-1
CASTRGGTGVYNEQFF
TGTGCCAGCACCCGCGGTGGAACAGGGGTATACAATGAGCAGTTCTTC